These 23 T cell receptor beta chains share one sample of origin, sequenced in a study of T cell repertoires in cytomegalovirus infection. TCRdb used MiXCR to reprocess the reads, holding one entry per CDR3 protein. Of approximately 400,000 distinct CDR3 sequences in the sample, about 33% were seen once. Sequenced input: PBMCs. These receptors were collected from a human donor in good health (CMV status not recorded). Some clones in this sample may be carry-over from other donors' samples.

The chain uses TRBV6-1 and TRBJ2-2, with D unresolved. Germline loops: CDR1 MNHNS, CDR2 SASEGT. This CDR3 is 14 amino acids long. Trimming removed 6 bases from V and 6 bases from J, with 14 bases in between. The CDR3 sequence is CASRKPLVSGELFF. CDR3 DNA sequence: TGTGCCAGCAGGAAACCCCTAGTTTCCGGGGAGCTGTTTTTT.

The rearrangement links TRBV6-2 or TRBV6-3 to TRBJ2-7; weak D call: TRBD1 (5 bases). Germline CDR1 MNHEY, CDR2 SVGEGT. V was clipped by 5 bases and J by 7 bases, with 18 bases between them. This CDR3 region has 14 residues. CDR3 in amino acids: CASSPRTRVEEQYF. DNA of the CDR3: TGTGCCAGCAGTCCAAGGACACGGGTAGAAGAGCAGTACTTC.

This clonotype was seen a few times. The V call is TRBV9, the J call TRBJ2-3; the match to TRBD2 covers 12 bases. Germline lookup yields CDR1 SGDLS and CDR2 YYNGEE. The V segment lost 0 bases and the J segment 6 bases; nucleotides outside the gene matches: 5. The CDR3 spans 16 residues. The CDR3 here is CASSVGLAGGHDTQYF. In DNA form, the CDR3 reads TGTGCCAGCAGCGTAGGGCTAGCGGGGGGGCACGATACGCAGTATTTT.

This rearrangement joins TRBV27 to TRBJ1-5; D may be TRBD1 (6 bases). The CDR3 sequence is 15 residues long. Germline V lookup: CDR1 MNHEY, CDR2 SMNVEV (reference sequence). Trimming stripped 6 bases from V and 0 bases from J, with 12 bases between. The CDR3 DNA reads TGTGCCAGCAGACCGCCAGGGGTTAGCAATCAGCCCCAGCATTTT. Translated, it gives CASRPPGVSNQPQHF.

In its sample, this clonotype was seen a few times. The J gene is TRBJ2-1, the V gene TRBV10-3, with TRBD2 matching over 10 bases. Germline V lookup: CDR1 ENHRY, CDR2 SYGVKD. This CDR3 has 20 amino acids. V shed 7 bases, J shed 0 bases, and the junction held 18 bases outside the gene matches. This chain's CDR3 is CAIMGAGTSDSESSYNEQFF. The DNA of the CDR3 is TGTGCCATCATGGGGGCCGGGACTAGCGATTCCGAAAGCTCCTACAATGAGCAGTTCTTC.

This clonotype was observed at least ten times. This chain uses TRBV7-2 with TRBJ2-7; possibly TRBD1 for D (5 bases). From germline, CDR1 is SGHTA and CDR2 FQGNSA. V lost 6 bases to trimming and J lost 0 bases, with 15 bases between them. The CDR3 spans 15 residues. CDR3 protein: CASSPHPTDSYEQYF. The DNA for the CDR3 is TGTGCCAGCAGTCCCCACCCGACAGACTCCTACGAGCAGTACTTC.

This clonotype appeared many times. J is TRBJ2-3 and V is TRBV7-2; D unresolved. This CDR3 has 12 amino acids. Germline V lookup: CDR1 SGHTA, CDR2 FQGNSA. V was cut by 1 base and J by 7 bases, with 6 bases left in between. The CDR3 sequence is CASSLGLYTQYF. Here the CDR3 DNA reads TGTGCCAGCAGCTTAGGATTGTATACGCAGTATTTT.

This clonotype was counted many times. V and J are TRBV7-8 and TRBJ1-4, with TRBD1 as a possible D gene (5 bases). The CDR3 loop spans 15 amino acids. The V gene's germline CDR1 is SGHVS and CDR2 FQNEAQ. The V gene lost 2 bases and the J gene lost 7 bases, with 14 bases spanning the gap. CDR3 loop: CASSLRRGEGEKLFF. CDR3 DNA: TGTGCCAGCAGCTTAAGGAGGGGTGAGGGTGAAAAACTGTTTTTT.

This clonotype was recorded at least ten times. The chain combines TRBV7-2 with TRBJ1-4; 9 nucleotides align to TRBD1. The V segment lost 5 bases and the J segment 5 bases; nucleotides outside the gene matches: 6. The CDR3 contains 15 residues. Germline CDR1 SGHTA, CDR2 FQGNSA. CDR3: CASSTDRGVNEKLFF. The CDR3 coding sequence is TGTGCCAGCAGCACCGACAGGGGGGTGAATGAAAAACTGTTTTTT.

CDR3 residues: CASSLGDSSFKNYGYTF. As DNA, the CDR3 is TGCGCCAGCAGCTTGGGGGACAGCTCCTTTAAGAACTATGGCTACACCTTC. This chain links TRBV5-1 with TRBJ1-2; the match to TRBD1 covers 7 bases. With V trimmed by 0 bases and J by 2 bases, 10 bases remained unmatched. CDR3 size: 17 residues. Germline V gives CDR1 SGHRS, CDR2 YFSETQ. Together with reference TRBV5-1 and TRBJ1-2, the CDR3 gives the full variable domain: KAGVTQTPRYLIKTRGQQVTLSCSPISGHRSVSWYQQTPGQGLQFLFEYFSETQRNKGNFPGRFSGRQFSNSRSEMNVSTLELGDSALYLCASSLGDSSFKNYGYTFGSGTRLTVV.

The V call is TRBV4-2, the J call TRBJ2-1; TRBD2 aligns across 11 bases. V shed 0 bases, J shed 7 bases, and the junction held 8 bases outside the gene matches. The germline CDR1 and CDR2 sequences are LGHNA and YNFKEQ. The CDR3 is made up of 17 amino acids. The CDR3 DNA reads as TGTGCCAGCAGCCAAGATCACGGGACTAGCGGATCAAATGAGCAGTTCTTC. Residues: CASSQDHGTSGSNEQFF.

This clonotype was detected once. V gene TRBV5-1 combines with J gene TRBJ2-7; a possible D gene is TRBD1 (6 bases). V was pared by 6 bases and J by 5 bases, with 18 bases between. Germline lookup yields CDR1 SGHRS and CDR2 YFSETQ. The CDR3 is made up of 14 amino acids. CDR3 region: CASKGNTGSHEQYF. In DNA, the CDR3 is TGCGCCAGCAAGGGGAACACAGGGAGCCACGAGCAGTACTTC. The variable domain in full, completed from reference TRBV5-1 and TRBJ2-7, reads KAGVTQTPRYLIKTRGQQVTLSCSPISGHRSVSWYQQTPGQGLQFLFEYFSETQRNKGNFPGRFSGRQFSNSRSEMNVSTLELGDSALYLCASKGNTGSHEQYFGPGTRLTVT.

In regard to this clonotype: The junction differs from germline at one of its ends, possibly a read error. This chain connects TRBV11-2 to TRBJ2-7, with 11 bases identical to TRBD2. In germline, CDR1 is SGHAT, CDR2 FQNNGV. This CDR3 is 16 amino acids long. Here the CDR3 DNA reads TGTGCCAGCAGCTACCTACTAGCGGGGGCTATCTCCGAGCATTACTTC. This sequence encodes CASSYLLAGAISEHYF.

There are a few counts of this clonotype. V is TRBV4-1 and J is TRBJ2-1, with TRBD1 identical over 7 bases. J gave up 4 bases and V 3 bases, and 15 bases lay outside the gene matches. Germline V gives CDR1 MGHRA, CDR2 YSYEKL. The CDR3 contains 18 residues. The CDR3 here is CASSHPGRLKGAYNEQFF. The CDR3 DNA reads as TGCGCCAGCAGCCACCCTGGACGCCTGAAGGGGGCATACAATGAGCAGTTCTTC.

With regard to this clonotype: A much larger clonotype is one base distant, so this may be a read error. This chain joins TRBV12-3 or TRBV12-4 and TRBJ1-6, with a weak D call TRBD1 (5 bases). V was pared by 8 bases and J by 8 bases, with 16 bases between. The CDR3 totals 14 residues. The CDR3 loop is CASSLQAGDSPLHF. The CDR3 DNA is TGTGCCAGCTCCCTACAGGCGGGGGATTCACCCCTCCACTTT.

This clonotype was detected only once. A single base separates this from a much larger clone, so it may be a read error. The V call is TRBV28, the J call TRBJ2-7; D possibly corresponds to TRBD2 (6 bases). V lost 2 bases and J 2 bases, leaving 13 bases between the germline ends. The CDR3 sequence is 15 residues long. From germline, CDR1 is MDHEN and CDR2 SYDVKM. The CDR3 reads CASSLLSGETYEQYF. The CDR3 bases are TGTGCCAGCAGTTTACTATCGGGGGAGACCTACGAGCAGTACTTC.

This clonotype was observed a few times. The chain combines TRBV6-1 with TRBJ2-2, with 8 nucleotides matching TRBD1. The CDR3 is 16 residues long. V lost 2 bases to trimming and J lost 6 bases; unmatched junction nucleotides: 8. Germline values: CDR1 MNHNS, CDR2 SASEGT. CDR3 region: CASSERLQTGAGELFF. CDR3 DNA sequence: TGTGCCAGCAGTGAACGGTTACAGACAGGGGCCGGGGAGCTGTTTTTT.

The chain links TRBV7-9 to TRBJ1-2, with D maybe TRBD1 (6 bases). The CDR3 is 13 amino acids. Per germline, CDR1 SEHNR and CDR2 FQNEAQ (reference sequence). V lost 7 bases, J lost 4 bases, and 13 bases lay in between. CDR3 nucleotides: TGTGCCAGCATCCCTACAGGGAGCTATGGCTACACCTTC. Translating it yields CASIPTGSYGYTF.

As for this clonotype: This likely comes from a read error, as the CDR3 has no conserved phenylalanine or tryptophan at its end. This chain uses TRBV6-8 with TRBJ2-1, with D perhaps TRBD1 (5 bases). Germline V gives CDR1 MNHGY, CDR2 SAAAGT. The V gene lost 5 bases and the J gene lost 6 bases, with 14 bases spanning the gap. The CDR3 totals 14 residues. The CDR3 DNA reads as TGTGCCAGCAGTGACCAGGGAAGGTTCAATGAGCAGTTCCTC. This codes for CASSDQGRFNEQFL.

This clonotype was detected only once. This chain links TRBV4-1 with TRBJ1-4, with 8 positions matching TRBD1. The CDR3 spans 15 residues. V was pared by 1 base and J by 8 bases, with 6 bases of the junction left unmatched. Germline V gene data show CDR1 as MGHRA and CDR2 as YSYEKL. The chain's CDR3 is CASSQVRTGSEKLFF. For the CDR3, the DNA is TGCGCCAGCAGCCAAGTGAGGACAGGGAGCGAAAAACTGTTTTTT.

V is TRBV2 and J is TRBJ2-1; possible D gene TRBD2, 5 bases. The CDR3 has 17 amino acids. Germline-derived CDR1 and CDR2 are SNHLY and FYNNEI. V lost 7 bases and J 0 bases, leaving 19 bases between the germline ends. The CDR3 reads CASMRFTGLGSYNEQFF. The CDR3 DNA reads TGTGCCAGCATGAGGTTTACCGGACTGGGCTCCTACAATGAGCAGTTCTTC.

This clonotype was observed many times. The genes are TRBV28 and TRBJ2-7; D not resolved. The CDR3 consists of 12 residues. Germline loops: CDR1 MDHEN, CDR2 SYDVKM. The V end lost 8 bases, the J end lost 6 bases, and 14 bases lay between the germline ends. CDR3: CASCVRVGEQYF. The CDR3 nucleotides read TGTGCCAGCTGCGTTAGGGTTGGCGAGCAGTACTTC. Complete variable domain (other parts from reference TRBV28 and TRBJ2-7): DVKVTQSSRYLVKRTGEKVFLECVQDMDHENMFWYRQDPGLGLRLIYFSYDVKMKEKGDIPEGYSVSREKKERFSLILESASTNQTSMYLCASCVRVGEQYFGPGTRLTVT.

This clonotype was seen a handful of times. This chain connects TRBV10-3 to TRBJ2-1; TRBD2 matches 10 bases. Germline assignment: CDR1 ENHRY and CDR2 SYGVKD. CDR3 size: 14 residues. Trimming removed 3 bases from V and 8 bases from J; junction bases left unmatched: 4. The CDR3 DNA follows: TGTGCCATCAGTGACCGGACTAGCGGCGATGAGCAGTTCTTC. This translates into CAISDRTSGDEQFF.